Reported below is one T cell receptor (beta chain). The authors split each subset's genomic DNA evenly across several immunoSEQ plates. Method: immunoSEQ multiplex PCR; TCRdb's copy keeps in-frame clones and lacks some. The table lists some 1,400,000 clones, around 97% of them singletons. V lost 6 bases and J 5 bases, leaving 19 bases between the germline ends. The CDR3 length is 15 residues. Germline CDR1 MDHEN, CDR2 SYDVKM. This sample was included in a study of shared clonotypes between healthy human individuals. Study context: CD4 naive and memory got three plates each, CD8 naive two, CD8 memory one.

The TCR comes from a man aged 30 to 39 in good health. The rearrangement uses TRBV28 and TRBJ1-2; D might be TRBD1 (6 bases). Sample: naive CD4+ T cells sorted from blood. Subset: CD45RA+ positively selected. The CDR3 DNA sequence: TGTGCCAGCAGACCTCTCTGGGGGCTGAGTTATGGCTACACCTTC. The encoded protein is CASRPLWGLSYGYTF.